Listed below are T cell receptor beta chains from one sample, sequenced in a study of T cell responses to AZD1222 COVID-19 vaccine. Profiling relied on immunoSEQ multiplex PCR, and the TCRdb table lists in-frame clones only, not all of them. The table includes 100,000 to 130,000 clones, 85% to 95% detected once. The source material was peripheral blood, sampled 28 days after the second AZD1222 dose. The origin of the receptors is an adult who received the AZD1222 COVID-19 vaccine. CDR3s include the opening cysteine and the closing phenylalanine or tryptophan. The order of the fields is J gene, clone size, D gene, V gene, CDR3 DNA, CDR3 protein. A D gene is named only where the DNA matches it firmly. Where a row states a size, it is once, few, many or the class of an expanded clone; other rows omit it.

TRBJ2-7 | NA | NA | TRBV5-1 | TGCGCCAGCAGCTTAAACGGCGAGCAGTACTTC | CASSLNGEQYF
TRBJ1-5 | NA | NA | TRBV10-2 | TGCGCCTCCTCGGGGGTCGGGAGCAATCAGCCCCAGCATTTT | CASSGVGSNQPQHF
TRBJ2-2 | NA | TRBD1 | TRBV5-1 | TGCGCCAGCAGCTTCGGACAGGGGCGCACCGGGGAGCTGTTTTTT | CASSFGQGRTGELFF
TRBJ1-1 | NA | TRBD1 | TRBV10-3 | TGTGCCATCAGTGAGTGGGGACAGGAAGCCCAAGCTTTCTTT | CAISEWGQEAQAFF
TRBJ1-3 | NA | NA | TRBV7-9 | TGTGCCAGCAGCTCTGGGGGGGCTTCGGGAAACACCATATATTTT | CASSSGGASGNTIYF
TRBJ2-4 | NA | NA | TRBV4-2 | TGTGCCAGCAGCTACCAAGGGCAGATTCAGTACTTC | CASSYQGQIQYF
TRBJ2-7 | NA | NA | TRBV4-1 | TGCGCCAGCAGCCAAGATGGGGTAGGGTACGAGCAGTACTTC | CASSQDGVGYEQYF
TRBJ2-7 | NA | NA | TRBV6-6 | TGTGCCAGCAGAAACCGGGACACCTACGAGCAGTACTTC | CASRNRDTYEQYF
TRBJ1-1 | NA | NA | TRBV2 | TGTGCCAGCGGAGGGGTCACTGAAGCTTTCTTT | CASGGVTEAFF
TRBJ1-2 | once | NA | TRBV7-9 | TGTGCCAGCAGCTTATTACAGCTAACTAACTATGGCTACACCTTC | CASSLLQLTNYGYTF
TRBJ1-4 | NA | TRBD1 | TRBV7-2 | TGTGCCAGCAGCGAGGACAGGGTTGCAACTAATGAAAAACTGTTTTTT | CASSEDRVATNEKLFF
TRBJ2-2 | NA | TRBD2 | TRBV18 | TGTGCCAGCTCACAGACTAGCGGGACGTCCGGGGAGCTGTTTTTT | CASSQTSGTSGELFF
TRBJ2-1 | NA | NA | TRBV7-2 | TGTGCCAGCAGCTCCCCCTTCCACAATGAGCAGTTCTTC | CASSSPFHNEQFF
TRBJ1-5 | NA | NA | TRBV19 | TGTGCCAGTAGTGTACAGATCAATCAGCCCCAGCATTTT | CASSVQINQPQHF
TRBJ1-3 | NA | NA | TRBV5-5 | TGTGCCAGCAGCCCCGGACAGTCCGGAAACACCATATATTTT | CASSPGQSGNTIYF
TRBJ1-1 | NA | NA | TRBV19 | TGTGCCACCAAGGACACAGCCATGAACACTGAAGCTTTCTTT | CATKDTAMNTEAFF
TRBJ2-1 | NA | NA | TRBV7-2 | TGTGCCAGCAGCTTAGGGACTATCTACAATGAGCAGTTCTTC | CASSLGTIYNEQFF
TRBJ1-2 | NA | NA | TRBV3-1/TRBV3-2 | TGTGCCAGCAGCCTACAGGGTGTAGGGTATGGCTACACCTTC | CASSLQGVGYGYTF
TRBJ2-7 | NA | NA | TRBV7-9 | TGTGCCAGCAGTCCGGGCCCCGAGCAGTACTTC | CASSPGPEQYF
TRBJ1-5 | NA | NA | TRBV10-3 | TGTGCCATCAGTGTGGGGACGCGAAATCAGCCCCAGCATTTT | CAISVGTRNQPQHF
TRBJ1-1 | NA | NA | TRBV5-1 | TGCGCCAGCAGCTTGGATCAGCAGCTGAACACTGAAGCTTTCTTT | CASSLDQQLNTEAFF
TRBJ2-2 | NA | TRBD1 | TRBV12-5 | TGTGCTAGTGGTCTCGGACAGGGGGCGACCGGGGAGCTGTTTTTT | CASGLGQGATGELFF
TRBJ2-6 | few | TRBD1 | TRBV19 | TGTGCCAGTACTCGCAAGCAGGGGGCGTCGGGGGCCAACGTCCTGACTTTC | CASTRKQGASGANVLTF
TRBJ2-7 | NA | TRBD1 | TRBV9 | TGTGCCAGCAGCAGAGGGGGACAGGGGGCTTACGAGCAGTACTTC | CASSRGGQGAYEQYF
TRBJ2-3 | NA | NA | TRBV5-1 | TGCGCCAGCAAAGAGGGCACAGATACGCAGTATTTT | CASKEGTDTQYF